Listed below are T cell receptor beta chains from one sample, sequenced in a study of blood T cell repertoires in COVID-19. Repertoires were generated with immunoSEQ multiplex PCR, while TCRdb's copy carries only in-frame clones and drops some. Of 180,000 or so clones detected, 80% to 90% appear once; the ten largest clones hold around 1.6%. The source material was peripheral blood. The receptors were sampled from a woman aged 50 to 60 with acute or convalescent COVID-19. CDR3s include the opening cysteine and the closing phenylalanine or tryptophan. Fields, in order: D gene, V gene, clone size, J gene, CDR3 DNA, CDR3 protein. The D gene is left open where the match is weak. Expanded clones are given a class, and other clones once, few, many or no size at all.

>TRBD1|TRBV19|-|TRBJ1-2
TGTGCCAGTAGAGGACAGGGGGTGGTAAACTATGGCTACACCTTC
CASRGQGVVNYGYTF
>-|TRBV27|-|TRBJ1-2
TGTGCCAGCAGTTCCCACAGGGCAAACTCCTATGGCTACACCTTC
CASSSHRANSYGYTF
>-|TRBV9|-|TRBJ2-5
TGTGCCAGCAGCGCCGACCAAGAGACCCAGTACTTC
CASSADQETQYF
>-|TRBV27|-|TRBJ1-4
TGTGCCAGCGCGAGCCCCGGGAGGGAAAAACTGTTTTTT
CASASPGREKLFF
>-|TRBV3-1/TRBV3-2|-|TRBJ2-3
TGTGCCAGCAGGGATCGGGGGAGGAGCACAGATACGCAGTATTTT
CASRDRGRSTDTQYF
>TRBD1|TRBV19|-|TRBJ1-5
TGTGCCAGTAGGCAAACGGACAGGGGAATAAGTAATCAGCCCCAGCATTTT
CASRQTDRGISNQPQHF
>-|TRBV5-6|-|TRBJ1-2
TGTGCCAGCAGCTTGGCACAGGTTTTCTCCTATGGCTACACCTTC
CASSLAQVFSYGYTF
>TRBD2|TRBV18|few|TRBJ2-1
TGTGCCAGCTCACCACCGGGCGGGGGGAACTACAATGAGCAGTTCTTC
CASSPPGGGNYNEQFF
>-|TRBV2|-|TRBJ1-1
TGTGCCAGCAGTTACTTACCGGGACAATCTGAAGCTTTCTTT
CASSYLPGQSEAFF
>-|TRBV10-3|-|TRBJ1-1
TGTGCCATCAGTGTAGAGGGAAACACTGAAGCTTTCTTT
CAISVEGNTEAFF
>-|TRBV9|-|TRBJ2-5
TGTGCCAGCAGCGTAGGACTAGTGGTAGAGACCCAGTACTTC
CASSVGLVVETQYF
>TRBD2|TRBV27|-|TRBJ2-1
TGTGCCAGCAGTTTATTGGGGACTAGCGACTACAATGAGCAGTTCTTC
CASSLLGTSDYNEQFF
>TRBD1|TRBV7-9|-|TRBJ1-3
TGTGCCAGCAGCCCCCGACAGGGAGGAAACACCATATATTTT
CASSPRQGGNTIYF
>-|TRBV7-7|-|TRBJ2-2
TGTGCCAGCAGCTTGGACAAGAACACCGGGGAGCTGTTTTTT
CASSLDKNTGELFF
>-|TRBV12-3/TRBV12-4|-|TRBJ1-4
TGTGCCAGCAGTTTCAACCTAAATGAAAAACTGTTTTTT
CASSFNLNEKLFF
>-|TRBV25-1|-|TRBJ2-5
TGTGCCAGCAGTGAAGACAGGTCGGGGACCCAGTACTTC
CASSEDRSGTQYF
>TRBD2|TRBV3-1/TRBV3-2|-|TRBJ2-2
TGTGCCAGCAGCCAAGATAGGAGCGGGGGGTTTCCGAACACCGGGGAGCTGTTTTTT
CASSQDRSGGFPNTGELFF
>-|TRBV3-1/TRBV3-2|-|TRBJ1-1
TGTGCCAGCAGCCCCCGGGAGGGTGCGGAGACTGAAGCTTTCTTT
CASSPREGAETEAFF
>TRBD2|TRBV10-2|-|TRBJ2-3
TGCGCCAGCAGTGAGTTTTTGCGGGAGTGGGATACGCAGTATTTT
CASSEFLREWDTQYF
>-|TRBV10-3|-|TRBJ2-4
TGTGCCATCAGTGAGTTCAGGACAGAAGGGGCCAAAAACATTCAGTACTTC
CAISEFRTEGAKNIQYF
>-|TRBV6-2/TRBV6-3|few|TRBJ1-2
TGTGCCAGCAGCCCTGACACAGGGAGTCTTTTTAACTATGGCTACACCTTC
CASSPDTGSLFNYGYTF
>-|TRBV7-9|once|TRBJ1-2
TGTGCCAGCAGCCTTAACTATGGCTACACCTTC
CASSLNYGYTF
>-|TRBV2|once|TRBJ1-1
TGTGCCAGCAGAGGTGTCAGGGGATGGACTGAAGCTTTCTTT
CASRGVRGWTEAFF
>TRBD2|TRBV5-1|-|TRBJ2-3
TGCGCCAGCAGCTTGACTAGCGGCCCCACAGATACGCAGTATTTT
CASSLTSGPTDTQYF
>-|TRBV5-6|-|TRBJ1-2
TGTGCCAGCAGCTTGTCACAGGCGCCCTATGGCTACACCTTC
CASSLSQAPYGYTF
>-|TRBV5-4|-|TRBJ1-2
TGTGCCAGCAGCTTAGGGGGAATTAACTATGGCTACACCTTC
CASSLGGINYGYTF
>-|TRBV19|-|TRBJ1-1
TGTGCCAGTAAGACAGGTGGGAACACTGAAGCTTTCTTT
CASKTGGNTEAFF
>TRBD1|TRBV5-1|-|TRBJ1-3
TGCGCCAGCAGCTCCCTCCCCGGGACAGGGGGAGGAAACACCATATATTTT
CASSSLPGTGGGNTIYF
>TRBD1|TRBV29-1|few|TRBJ1-2
TGCAGCGTCTCCGGGGACAGGATTAACTATGGCTACACCTTC
CSVSGDRINYGYTF
>TRBD1|TRBV12-3/TRBV12-4|-|TRBJ1-2
TGTGCCAGCAGCGGGGACAGGGGTGGCTACACCTTC
CASSGDRGGYTF
>-|TRBV4-3|-|TRBJ1-1
TGCGCCAGCAGCCAAGATTACCTCACGGTTGGCGGCACTGAAGCTTTCTTT
CASSQDYLTVGGTEAFF
>-|TRBV7-9|-|TRBJ1-1
TGTGCCAGCAGCTTAGCAGGGGCTATTGAAGCTTTCTTT
CASSLAGAIEAFF
>TRBD1|TRBV5-1|-|TRBJ1-2
TGCGCCAGCAGCTTGATAGCAGGGGGGACTTATGGCTACACCTTC
CASSLIAGGTYGYTF
>-|TRBV18|-|TRBJ1-4
TGTGCCAGCTCACCCGACGGGAGAAAACTGTTTTTT
CASSPDGRKLFF
>TRBD1|TRBV7-9|once|TRBJ1-5
TGTGCCAGCAGCTTTTCGACAGGGGGCTGGAATCAGCCCCAGCATTTT
CASSFSTGGWNQPQHF
>-|TRBV18|-|TRBJ2-3
TGTGCCAGCTCACCTACGTTGGGGGCATCGGATACGCAGTATTTT
CASSPTLGASDTQYF
>-|TRBV19|once|TRBJ2-1
TGTGCCAGTAGTATTAAGAGGGCTAGCTCCTACAATGAGCAGTTCTTC
CASSIKRASSYNEQFF